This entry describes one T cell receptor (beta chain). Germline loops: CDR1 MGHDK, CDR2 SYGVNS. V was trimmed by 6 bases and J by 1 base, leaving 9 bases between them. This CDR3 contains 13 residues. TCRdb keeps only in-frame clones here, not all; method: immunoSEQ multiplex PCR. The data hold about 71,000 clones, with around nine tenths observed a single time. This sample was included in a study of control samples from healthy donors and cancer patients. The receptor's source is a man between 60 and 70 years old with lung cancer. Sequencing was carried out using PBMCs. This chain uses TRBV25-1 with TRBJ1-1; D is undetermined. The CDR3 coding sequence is TGTGCCAGCAGAGAGGCGTGGAACACTGAAGCTTTCTTT. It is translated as CASREAWNTEAFF. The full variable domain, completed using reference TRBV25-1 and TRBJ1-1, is EADIYQTPRYLVIGTGKKITLECSQTMGHDKMYWYQQDPGMELHLIHYSYGVNSTEKGDLSSESTVSRIRTEHFPLTLESARPSHTSQYLCASREAWNTEAFFGQGTRLTVV.